The sequence of this TCR beta chain was determined in a study of blood T cells in healthy people across ages. Together with a sample-barcoded 5' primer, a J-beta primer mix was included in a second PCR lasting roughly 6 to 12 cycles. TCRdb re-derived calls from the 5' RACE reads in MiXCR, one entry per CDR3 protein. The sample carries about 1,500,000 distinct CDR3 sequences, roughly 45% recorded once. The TCR comes from a woman between 18 and 30 years old in good health. Specimen: blood.

CDR3 in amino acids: CASSLQEGQPQHF. CDR3 DNA: TGTGCCAGCAGCTTACAAGAGGGTCAGCCCCAGCATTTT. The chain employs TRBV12-3 or TRBV12-4 and TRBJ1-5; unclear D gene. This CDR3 comprises 13 residues. V was cut by 6 bases and J by 6 bases, with 12 bases left in between.